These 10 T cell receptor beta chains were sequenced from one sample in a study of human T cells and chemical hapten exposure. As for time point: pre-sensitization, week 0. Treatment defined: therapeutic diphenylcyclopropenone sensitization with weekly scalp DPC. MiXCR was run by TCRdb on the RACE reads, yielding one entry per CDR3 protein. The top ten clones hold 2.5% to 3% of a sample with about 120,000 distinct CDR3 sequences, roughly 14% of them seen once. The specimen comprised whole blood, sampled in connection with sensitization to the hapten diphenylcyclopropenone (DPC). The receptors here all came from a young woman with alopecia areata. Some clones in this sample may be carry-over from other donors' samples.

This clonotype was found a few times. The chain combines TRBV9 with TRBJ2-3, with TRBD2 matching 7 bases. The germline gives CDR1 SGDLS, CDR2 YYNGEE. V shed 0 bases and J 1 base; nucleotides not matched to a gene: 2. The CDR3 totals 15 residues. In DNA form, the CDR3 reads TGTGCCAGCAGCGTAGCGGCGGGGGGCACAGATACGCAGTATTTT. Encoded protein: CASSVAAGGTDTQYF.

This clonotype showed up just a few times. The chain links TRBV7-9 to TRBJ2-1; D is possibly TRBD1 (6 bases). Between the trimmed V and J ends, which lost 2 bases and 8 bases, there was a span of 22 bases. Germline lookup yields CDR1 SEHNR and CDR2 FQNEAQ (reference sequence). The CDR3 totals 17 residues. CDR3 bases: TGTGCCAGCAGCTTACTGACAGGAATAGACCTTACCGATGAGCAGTTCTTC. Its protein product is CASSLLTGIDLTDEQFF.

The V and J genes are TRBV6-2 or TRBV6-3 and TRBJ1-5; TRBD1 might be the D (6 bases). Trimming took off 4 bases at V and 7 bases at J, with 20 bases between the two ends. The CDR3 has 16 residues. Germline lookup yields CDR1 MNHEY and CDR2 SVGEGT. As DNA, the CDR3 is TGTGCCAGCAGTTTAAGGGTCAGGGGACCCTTCCAGCCCCAGCATTTT. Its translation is CASSLRVRGPFQPQHF.

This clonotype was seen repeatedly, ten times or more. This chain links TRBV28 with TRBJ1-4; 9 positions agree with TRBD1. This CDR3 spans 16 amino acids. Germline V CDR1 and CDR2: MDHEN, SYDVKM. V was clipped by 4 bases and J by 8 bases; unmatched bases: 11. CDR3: CASSSSSGTGREKLFF. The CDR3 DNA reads TGTGCCAGCAGTTCTTCCTCCGGGACAGGGAGGGAAAAACTGTTTTTT.

CDR3 protein: CASSWTDQETQYF. The CDR3 DNA reads TGTGCCAGCAGTTGGACGGACCAAGAGACCCAGTACTTC. The V call is TRBV7-2, the J call TRBJ2-5; D is unresolved. The CDR3 runs 13 residues. Germline V gene sequence: CDR1 SGHTA, CDR2 FQGNSA. Trimming took 6 bases from V and 0 from J, leaving 8 bases between them. The full variable domain, completed using reference TRBV7-2 and TRBJ2-5, is GAGVSQSPSNKVTEKGKDVELRCDPISGHTALYWYRQSLGQGLEFLIYFQGNSAPDKSGLPSDRFSAERTGGSVSTLTIQRTQQEDSAVYLCASSWTDQETQYFGPGTRLLVL.

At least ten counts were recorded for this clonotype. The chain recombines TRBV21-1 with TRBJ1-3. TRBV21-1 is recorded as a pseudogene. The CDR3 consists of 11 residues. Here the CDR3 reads CASPKGNTIYF. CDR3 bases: TGTGCCAGTCCGAAGGGAAACACCATATATTTT.

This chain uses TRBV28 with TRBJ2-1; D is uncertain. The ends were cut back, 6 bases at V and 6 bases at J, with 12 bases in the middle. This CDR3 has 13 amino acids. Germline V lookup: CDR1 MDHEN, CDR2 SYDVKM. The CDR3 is CASRRVPGNEQFF. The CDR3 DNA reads TGTGCCAGCAGGCGAGTTCCGGGCAATGAGCAGTTCTTC.

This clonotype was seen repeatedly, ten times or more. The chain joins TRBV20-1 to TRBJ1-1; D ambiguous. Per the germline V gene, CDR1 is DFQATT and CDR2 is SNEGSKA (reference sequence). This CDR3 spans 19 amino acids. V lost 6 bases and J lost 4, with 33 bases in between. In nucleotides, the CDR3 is TGCAGTGCAACCTCGTTGGTATCTGGCCTCGGAGGAAGGACCACTGAAGCTTTCTTT. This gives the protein CSATSLVSGLGGRTTEAFF.

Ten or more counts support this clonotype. The CDR3 loop reads CASGGRDTEAFF. CDR3 sequence (DNA): TGTGCCAGCGGAGGGCGGGATACTGAAGCTTTCTTT. The chain combines TRBV13 with TRBJ1-1; D uncertain. V dropped 8 bases and J dropped 5 bases, with 12 bases sitting between them. Germline CDR1 is PRHDT and CDR2 is FYEKMQ (reference sequence). The CDR3 is 12 amino acids.

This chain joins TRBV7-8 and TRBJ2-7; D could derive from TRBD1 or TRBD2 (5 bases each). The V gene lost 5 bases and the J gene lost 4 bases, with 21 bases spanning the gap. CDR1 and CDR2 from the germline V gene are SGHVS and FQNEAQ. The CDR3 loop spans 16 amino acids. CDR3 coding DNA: TGTGCCAGCAGCACCTGGGACGGGTTTAAGACTTACGAGCAGTACTTC. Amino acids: CASSTWDGFKTYEQYF.